A selection of T cell receptor beta chains follows, all from one sample in a study of cytomegalovirus exposure and HLA in healthy donors. This table comes from immunoSEQ multiplex PCR, and its TCRdb copy is limited to in-frame clones, with some not included. The data show roughly 130,000 clones, roughly 79% seen once. Sequenced sample: PBMCs. The source of these receptors is a boy aged 2 to 10 in good health and CMV-seronegative. CDR3s include the opening cysteine and the closing phenylalanine or tryptophan. A D gene is named only where the DNA matches it firmly. A clone size is listed for some rows: how often the clone was seen (once, few, many), or a class if it is expanded.

>TRBJ2-5|-|TRBV29-1|-
TGCAGCGCATGCTCCCGAGGACAGAGGGAGACCCAGTACTTC
CSACSRGQRETQYF
>TRBJ2-1|-|TRBV30|-
TGTGCCTGGGGCCCTAGCGCCCAGCAGTTCTTC
CAWGPSAQQFF
>TRBJ2-3|TRBD2|TRBV5-1|few
TGCGCCAGCAGCTTGGGAGTGTCTAGCGGGAGACTAAGCACAGATACGCAGTATTTT
CASSLGVSSGRLSTDTQYF
>TRBJ2-6|TRBD1|TRBV19|-
TGTGCCAGTGGGGACAGACTCTCTGGGGCCAACGTCCTGACTTTC
CASGDRLSGANVLTF
>TRBJ2-5|TRBD1|TRBV15|-
TGTGCCACCAGCAGCCTCGCAGGGGGCGCGAAGACCCAGTACTTC
CATSSLAGGAKTQYF
>TRBJ2-2|-|TRBV7-2|-
TGTGCCAGCAGCCAAATAAGGGGGTTCGCCGGGGAGCTGTTTTTT
CASSQIRGFAGELFF
>TRBJ1-5|-|TRBV28|-
TGTGCCAGCAGTTTCCTCGGCCTCGGAGGGAATCAGCCCCAGCATTTT
CASSFLGLGGNQPQHF
>TRBJ1-6|-|TRBV2|-
TGTGCCATCTTACAGGGTTCGAATTCACCCCTCCACTTT
CAILQGSNSPLHF
>TRBJ2-1|-|TRBV29-1|-
TGCAGCGTTGGAGGAGAGGATGTAGCTAGTTCCGATGAGCAGTTCTTC
CSVGGEDVASSDEQFF
>TRBJ2-3|-|TRBV15|-
TGTGCCACCAGCAGAGCGGCGGAGGGAACAGATACGCAGTATTTT
CATSRAAEGTDTQYF
>TRBJ1-2|-|TRBV30|-
TGTGCCTGGACCGTGGGGGGGGCCCTCTATGGCTACACCTTC
CAWTVGGALYGYTF
>TRBJ1-3|-|TRBV9|-
TGTGCCAGCAGCGTAGCCAGGGGCGAAACTCTATCTGGAAACACCATATATTTT
CASSVARGETLSGNTIYF
>TRBJ1-2|TRBD1|TRBV5-1|-
TGCGCCAGCAGCCTGACAGGGGGTCCGAACTATGGCTACACCTTC
CASSLTGGPNYGYTF
>TRBJ1-5|TRBD1|TRBV25-1|few
TGTGCCAGCAGTACCGGGACAGTCAATCAGCCCCAGCATTTT
CASSTGTVNQPQHF
>TRBJ2-5|TRBD1|TRBV5-1|-
TGCGCCAGCAGCTTGGAGACAGGGAGTGGAAAGACCCAGTACTTC
CASSLETGSGKTQYF
>TRBJ2-4|TRBD2|TRBV2|-
TGTGCCAGCAGTTTTGGACTAGCGGGGTATCAAGGGGTTTACTTC
CASSFGLAGYQGVYF
>TRBJ1-3|-|TRBV7-9|-
TGTGCCAGCAGCCCTTACGTTAGCTCTGGAAACACCATATATTTT
CASSPYVSSGNTIYF
>TRBJ2-7|-|TRBV7-2|-
TGTGCCAGCAGTAATATGGGGACTTCCTACGAGCAGTACTTC
CASSNMGTSYEQYF
>TRBJ2-3|-|TRBV11-3|-
TGTGCCAGCAGCTTAGGGGCAGCGGGCCTACACTTGGATACGCAGTATTTT
CASSLGAAGLHLDTQYF
>TRBJ2-7|-|TRBV5-5|-
TGTGCCAGCAGCCGCTGGGACACCTCCTACGAGCAGTACTTC
CASSRWDTSYEQYF
>TRBJ1-1|-|TRBV7-9|few
TGTGCCAGCAACCGGGGTGGTGGACGAGAAGCTTTCTTT
CASNRGGGREAFF
>TRBJ2-3|TRBD2|TRBV7-2|-
TGTGCCAGCAGCCTGGGACTAGCATCAGATACGCAGTATTTT
CASSLGLASDTQYF
>TRBJ1-2|-|TRBV20-1|few
TGCAGTGCTAGAGATGGGGGACTCTTC
CSARDGGLF
>TRBJ1-2|-|TRBV6-1|once
TGTGCCAGCATCGGGGGAGGCCATGGCTACACCTTC
CASIGGGHGYTF
>TRBJ1-2|-|TRBV6-5|-
TGTGCCAGCAGTTACTCGGGTGAGGACTATGGCTACACCTTC
CASSYSGEDYGYTF
>TRBJ1-1|-|TRBV7-9|-
TGTGCCAGCAGCTCCGACACTGAAGCTTTCTTT
CASSSDTEAFF